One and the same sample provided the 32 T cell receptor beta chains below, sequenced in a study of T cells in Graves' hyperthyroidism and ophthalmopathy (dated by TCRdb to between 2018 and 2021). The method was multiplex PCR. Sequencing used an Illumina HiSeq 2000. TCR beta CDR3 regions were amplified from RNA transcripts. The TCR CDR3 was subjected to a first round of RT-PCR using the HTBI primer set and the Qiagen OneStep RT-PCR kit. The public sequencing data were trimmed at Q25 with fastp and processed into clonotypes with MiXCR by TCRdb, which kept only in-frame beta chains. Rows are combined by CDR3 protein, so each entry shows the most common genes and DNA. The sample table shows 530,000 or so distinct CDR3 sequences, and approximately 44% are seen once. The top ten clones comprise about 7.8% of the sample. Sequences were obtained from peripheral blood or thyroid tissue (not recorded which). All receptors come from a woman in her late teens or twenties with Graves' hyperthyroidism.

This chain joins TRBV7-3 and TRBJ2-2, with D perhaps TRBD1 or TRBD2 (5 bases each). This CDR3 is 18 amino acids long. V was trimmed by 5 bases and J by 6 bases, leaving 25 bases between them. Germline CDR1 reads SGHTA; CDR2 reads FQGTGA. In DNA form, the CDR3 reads TGTGCCAGCAGCCCTCAGTCCCGAGGGACCGATACGGCCGGGGAGCTGTTTTTT. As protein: CASSPQSRGTDTAGELFF.

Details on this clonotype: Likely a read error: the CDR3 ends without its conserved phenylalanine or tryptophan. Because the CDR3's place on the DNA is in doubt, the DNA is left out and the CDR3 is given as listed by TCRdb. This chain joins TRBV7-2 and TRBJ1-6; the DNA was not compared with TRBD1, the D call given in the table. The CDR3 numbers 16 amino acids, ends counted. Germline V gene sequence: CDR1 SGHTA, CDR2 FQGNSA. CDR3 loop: CASSLSGGEFLFTPPL.

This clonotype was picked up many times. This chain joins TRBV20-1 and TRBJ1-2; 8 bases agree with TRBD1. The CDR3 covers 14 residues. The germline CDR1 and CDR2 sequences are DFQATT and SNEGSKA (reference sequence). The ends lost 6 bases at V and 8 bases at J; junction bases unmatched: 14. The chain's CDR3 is CSADRNRGAKGYTF. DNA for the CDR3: TGCAGTGCCGATCGGAACAGGGGGGCTAAAGGCTACACCTTC.

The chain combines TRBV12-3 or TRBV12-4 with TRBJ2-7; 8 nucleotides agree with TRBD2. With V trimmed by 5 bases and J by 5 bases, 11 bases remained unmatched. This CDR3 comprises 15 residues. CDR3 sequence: CASSEEGAGANEQYF. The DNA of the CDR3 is TGTGCCAGCAGTGAAGAAGGAGCGGGAGCCAACGAGCAGTACTTC.

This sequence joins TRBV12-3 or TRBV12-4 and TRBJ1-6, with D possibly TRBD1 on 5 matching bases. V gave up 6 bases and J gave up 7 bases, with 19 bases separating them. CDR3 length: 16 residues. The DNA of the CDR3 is TGTGCCAGCAGCTTACCCCAGGGAACACCGAATTCACCCCTCCACTTT. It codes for CASSLPQGTPNSPLHF.

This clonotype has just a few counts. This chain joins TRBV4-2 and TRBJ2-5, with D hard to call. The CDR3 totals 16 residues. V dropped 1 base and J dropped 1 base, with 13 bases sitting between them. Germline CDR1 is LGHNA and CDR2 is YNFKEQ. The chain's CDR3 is CASSQGTLRSQETQYF. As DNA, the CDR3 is TGTGCCAGCAGCCAAGGGACCCTCCGTTCCCAAGAGACCCAGTACTTC.

CDR3 DNA sequence: TGTGCCAGCAGGAGGGATGGGGGTGTGGGATATAGCAATCAGCCCCAGCATTTT. Its protein is CASRRDGGVGYSNQPQHF. The chain has TRBV2 and TRBJ1-5; the D gene is possibly TRBD1 (5 bases). The CDR3 loop spans 18 amino acids. Per the germline V gene, CDR1 is SNHLY and CDR2 is FYNNEI. V lost 6 bases, J lost 0 bases, and 21 bases lay in between.

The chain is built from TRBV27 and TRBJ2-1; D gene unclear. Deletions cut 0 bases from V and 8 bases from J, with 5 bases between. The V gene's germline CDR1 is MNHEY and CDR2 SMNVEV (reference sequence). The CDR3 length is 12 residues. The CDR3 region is CASSLSGYEQFF. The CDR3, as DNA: TGTGCCAGCAGTTTATCTGGGTATGAGCAGTTCTTC.

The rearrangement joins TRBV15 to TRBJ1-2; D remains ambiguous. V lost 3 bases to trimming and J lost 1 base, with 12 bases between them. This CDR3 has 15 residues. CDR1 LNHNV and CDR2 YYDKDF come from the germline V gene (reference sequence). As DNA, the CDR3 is TGTGCCACCAGCAGCTTGGCCTCTGGTAACTATGGCTACACCTTC. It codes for CATSSLASGNYGYTF.

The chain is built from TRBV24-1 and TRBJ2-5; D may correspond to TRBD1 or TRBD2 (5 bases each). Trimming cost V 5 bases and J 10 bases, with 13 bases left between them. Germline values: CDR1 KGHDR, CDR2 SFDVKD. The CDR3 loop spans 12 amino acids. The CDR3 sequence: CATSGAGTDQYF. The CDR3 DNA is TGTGCCACCAGTGGCGCAGGGACGGACCAGTACTTC.

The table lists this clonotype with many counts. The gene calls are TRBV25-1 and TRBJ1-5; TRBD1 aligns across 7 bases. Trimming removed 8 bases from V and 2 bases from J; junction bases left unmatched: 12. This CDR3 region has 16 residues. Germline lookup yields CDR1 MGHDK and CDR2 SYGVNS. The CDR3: CASGKIQGECNQPQHF. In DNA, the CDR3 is TGTGCCAGCGGTAAAATCCAGGGGGAGTGCAATCAGCCCCAGCATTTT. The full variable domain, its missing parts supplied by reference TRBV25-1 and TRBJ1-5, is EADIYQTPRYLVIGTGKKITLECSQTMGHDKMYWYQQDPGMELHLIHYSYGVNSTEKGDLSSESTVSRIRTEHFPLTLESARPSHTSQYLCASGKIQGECNQPQHFGDGTRLSIL.

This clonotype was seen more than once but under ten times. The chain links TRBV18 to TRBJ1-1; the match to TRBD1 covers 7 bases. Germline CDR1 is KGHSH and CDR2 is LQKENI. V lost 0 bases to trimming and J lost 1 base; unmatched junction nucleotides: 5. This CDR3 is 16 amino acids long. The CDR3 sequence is CASSPPWTGWNTEAFF. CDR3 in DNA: TGTGCCAGCTCACCACCGTGGACAGGTTGGAACACTGAAGCTTTCTTT.

CDR3: CSVEDSPERIDTQYF. Here the CDR3 DNA reads TGCAGCGTTGAAGACTCCCCCGAGCGGATAGATACGCAGTATTTT. The J gene is TRBJ2-3, the V gene TRBV29-1, with D possibly being TRBD2 (5 bases). The V gene's germline CDR1 is SQVTM and CDR2 ANQGSEA. This CDR3 contains 15 residues. V was trimmed by 0 bases and J by 5 bases, leaving 15 bases between them.

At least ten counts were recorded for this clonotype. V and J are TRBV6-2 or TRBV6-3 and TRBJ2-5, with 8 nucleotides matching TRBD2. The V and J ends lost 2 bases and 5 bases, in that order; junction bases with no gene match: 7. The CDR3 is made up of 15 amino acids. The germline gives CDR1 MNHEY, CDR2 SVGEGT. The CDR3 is CASSYQGLVWETQYF. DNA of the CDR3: TGTGCCAGCAGTTACCAGGGACTAGTTTGGGAGACCCAGTACTTC.

For the CDR3, the DNA is TGTGCCAGCTCACCTATTTCCGGGACAGGCTCCTACGAGCAGTACTTC. Translated, it gives CASSPISGTGSYEQYF. This chain connects TRBV10-3 to TRBJ2-7; 8 bases align to TRBD1. CDR1 and CDR2 (germline): ENHRY, SYGVKD. The CDR3 contains 16 residues. Trimming cost V 10 bases and J 0 bases; bases outside gene matches: 14.

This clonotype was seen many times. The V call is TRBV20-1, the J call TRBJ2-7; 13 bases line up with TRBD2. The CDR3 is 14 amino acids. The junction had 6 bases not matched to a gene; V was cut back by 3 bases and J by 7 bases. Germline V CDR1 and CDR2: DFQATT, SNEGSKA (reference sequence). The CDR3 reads CSARDGLAGDEQYF. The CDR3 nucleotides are TGCAGTGCTAGGGACGGACTAGCGGGAGATGAGCAGTACTTC.

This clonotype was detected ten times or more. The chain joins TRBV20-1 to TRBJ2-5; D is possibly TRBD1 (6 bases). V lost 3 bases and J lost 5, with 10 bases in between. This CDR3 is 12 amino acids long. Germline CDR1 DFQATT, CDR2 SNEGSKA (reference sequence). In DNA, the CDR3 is TGCAGTGCTAGTTGGGGGCGGGAGACCCAGTACTTC. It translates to CSASWGRETQYF.

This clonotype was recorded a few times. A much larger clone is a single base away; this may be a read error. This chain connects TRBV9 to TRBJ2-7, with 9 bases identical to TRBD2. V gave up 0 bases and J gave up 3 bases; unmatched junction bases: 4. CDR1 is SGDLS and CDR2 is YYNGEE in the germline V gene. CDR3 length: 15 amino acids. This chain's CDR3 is CASSVAGTSSYEQYF. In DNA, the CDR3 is TGTGCCAGCAGCGTAGCCGGGACTAGCAGCTACGAGCAGTACTTC.

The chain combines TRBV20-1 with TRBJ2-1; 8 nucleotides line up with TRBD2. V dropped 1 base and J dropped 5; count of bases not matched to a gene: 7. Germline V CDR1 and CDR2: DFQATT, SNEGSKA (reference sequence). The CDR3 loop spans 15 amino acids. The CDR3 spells CSARGRREGNNEQFF. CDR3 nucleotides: TGCAGTGCTAGAGGAAGACGGGAGGGTAACAATGAGCAGTTCTTC.

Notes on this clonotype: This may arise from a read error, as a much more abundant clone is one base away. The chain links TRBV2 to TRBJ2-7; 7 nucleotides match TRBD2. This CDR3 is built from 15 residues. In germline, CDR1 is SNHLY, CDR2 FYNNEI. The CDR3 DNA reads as TGTGTCAGCAGTTACGAGGGAGGGTTGAACTACGAGCAGTACTTC. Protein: CVSSYEGGLNYEQYF.

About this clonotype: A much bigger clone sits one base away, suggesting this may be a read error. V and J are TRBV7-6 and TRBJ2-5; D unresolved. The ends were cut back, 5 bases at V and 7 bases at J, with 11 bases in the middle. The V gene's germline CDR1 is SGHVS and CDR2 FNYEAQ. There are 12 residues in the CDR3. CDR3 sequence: CASSHALSTQYF. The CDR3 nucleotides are TGTGCCAGCAGCCACGCCCTCTCGACCCAGTACTTC.

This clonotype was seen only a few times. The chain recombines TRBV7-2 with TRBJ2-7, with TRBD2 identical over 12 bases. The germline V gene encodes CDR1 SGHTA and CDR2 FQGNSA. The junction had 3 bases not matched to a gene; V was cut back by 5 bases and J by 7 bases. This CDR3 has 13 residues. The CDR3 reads CASSVGLAGEQYF. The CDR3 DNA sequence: TGTGCCAGCAGCGTCGGACTAGCGGGAGAGCAGTACTTC.

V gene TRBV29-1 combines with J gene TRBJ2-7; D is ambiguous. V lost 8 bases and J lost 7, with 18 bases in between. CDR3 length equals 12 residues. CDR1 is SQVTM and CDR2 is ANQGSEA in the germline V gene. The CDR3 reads CSLRDGEREQYF. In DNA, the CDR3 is TGCAGCCTTAGGGATGGCGAACGGGAGCAGTACTTC.

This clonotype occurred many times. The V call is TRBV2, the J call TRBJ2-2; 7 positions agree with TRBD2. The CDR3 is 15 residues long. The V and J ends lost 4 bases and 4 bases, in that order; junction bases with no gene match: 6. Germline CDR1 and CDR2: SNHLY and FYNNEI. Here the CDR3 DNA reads TGTGCCAGCAGTGTCAGGCGGGAGCCCACCGGGGAGCTGTTTTTT. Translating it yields CASSVRREPTGELFF. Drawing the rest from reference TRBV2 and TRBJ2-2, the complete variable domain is EPEVTQTPSHQVTQMGQEVILRCVPISNHLYFYWYRQILGQKVEFLVSFYNNEISEKSEIFDDQFSVERPDGSNFTLKIRSTKLEDSAMYFCASSVRREPTGELFFGEGSRLTVL.

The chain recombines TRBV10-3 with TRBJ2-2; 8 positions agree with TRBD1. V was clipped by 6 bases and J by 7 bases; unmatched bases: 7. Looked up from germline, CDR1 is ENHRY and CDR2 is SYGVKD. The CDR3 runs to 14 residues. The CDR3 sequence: CAISRRQGNGELFF. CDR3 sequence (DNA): TGTGCCATCAGCCGACGACAGGGGAACGGGGAGCTGTTTTTT.

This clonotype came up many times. The CDR3 DNA reads TGCGCCAGCAGCTTGGTAGGGACAGGGGGCGCACAAGAGACCCAGTACTTC. Translating it yields CASSLVGTGGAQETQYF. The gene calls are TRBV5-1 and TRBJ2-5, with 12 positions matching TRBD1. CDR3 length: 17 amino acids. Germline loops: CDR1 SGHRS, CDR2 YFSETQ. Germline trimming cut 0 bases from V and 2 bases from J; bases unmatched to any gene: 5.

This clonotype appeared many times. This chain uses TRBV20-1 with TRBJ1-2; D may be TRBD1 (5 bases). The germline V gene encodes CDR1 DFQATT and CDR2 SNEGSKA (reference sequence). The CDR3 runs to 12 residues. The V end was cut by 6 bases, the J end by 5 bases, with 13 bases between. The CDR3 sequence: CSATGTTYGYTF. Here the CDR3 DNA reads TGCAGTGCAACCGGGACGACATATGGCTACACCTTC.

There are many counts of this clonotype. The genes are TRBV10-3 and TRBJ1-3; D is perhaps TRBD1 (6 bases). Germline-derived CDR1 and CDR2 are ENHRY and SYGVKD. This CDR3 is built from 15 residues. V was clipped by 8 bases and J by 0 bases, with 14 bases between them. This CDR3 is CAIGGRPTSGNTIYF. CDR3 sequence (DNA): TGTGCCATCGGGGGCAGGCCAACCTCTGGAAACACCATATATTTT.

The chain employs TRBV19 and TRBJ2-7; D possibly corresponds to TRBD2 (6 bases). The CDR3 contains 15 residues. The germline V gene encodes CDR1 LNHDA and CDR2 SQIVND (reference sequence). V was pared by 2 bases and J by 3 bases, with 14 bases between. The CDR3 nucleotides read TGTGCCAGTAGTATATCGGCGGGAACTTTCTACGAGCAGTACTTC. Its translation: CASSISAGTFYEQYF.

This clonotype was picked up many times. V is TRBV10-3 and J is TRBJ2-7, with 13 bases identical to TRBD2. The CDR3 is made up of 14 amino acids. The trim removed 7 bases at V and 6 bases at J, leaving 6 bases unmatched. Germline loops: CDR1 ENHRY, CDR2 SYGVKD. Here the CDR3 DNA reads TGTGCCATCAAAGGGACTAGCGGGAATCGCGAGCAGTACTTC. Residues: CAIKGTSGNREQYF.

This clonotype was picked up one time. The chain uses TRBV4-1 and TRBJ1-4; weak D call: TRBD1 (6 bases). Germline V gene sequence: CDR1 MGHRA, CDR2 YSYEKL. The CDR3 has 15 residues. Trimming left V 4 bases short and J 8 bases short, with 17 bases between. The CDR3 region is CASSPLKGVQEKLFF. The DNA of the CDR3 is TGCGCCAGCAGCCCCTTGAAGGGGGTGCAGGAAAAACTGTTTTTT.

As DNA, the CDR3 is TGTGCCAGCAGGGAACAGGGGCCGTCGAGTTCACCCCTCCACTTT. This gives the protein CASREQGPSSSPLHF. The chain carries TRBV2 and TRBJ1-6; the match to TRBD1 covers 7 bases. CDR3 length equals 15 residues. Trimming cost V 6 bases and J 9 bases; bases outside gene matches: 11. Per germline, CDR1 SNHLY and CDR2 FYNNEI.